The 9 T cell receptor beta chains presented below share a single source sample, sequenced in a study of OX40 agonist ivuxolimab in advanced cancers. Measured with immunoSEQ multiplex PCR; TCRdb has only the in-frame clones, and not every one. In the table there are more than 80,000 clones, approximately 90% of which are singletons. The sequenced sample was CD4+ or CD8+ T cells sorted from blood, obtained in a trial of the OX40 agonist ivuxolimab. The receptors derive from an adult with an advanced solid tumor such as melanoma, head and neck, liver or kidney cancer.

This chain uses TRBV7-8 with TRBJ1-6; D is ambiguous. Germline V gene lookup returns CDR1 SGHVS and CDR2 FQNEAQ. V lost 1 base to trimming and J lost 10 bases, with 11 bases between them. The CDR3 contains 14 residues. In DNA, the CDR3 is TGTGCCAGCAGCTTAGAACAGAGAGGGTCACCCCTCCACTTT. Residues: CASSLEQRGSPLHF. The entire variable domain, with the rest obtained from reference TRBV7-8 and TRBJ1-6, is as follows: GAGVSQSPRYKVAKRGQDVALRCDPISGHVSLFWYQQALGQGPEFLTYFQNEAQLDKSGLPSDRFFAERPEGSVSTLKIQRTQQEDSAVYLCASSLEQRGSPLHFGNGTRLTVT.

In its sample, this clone was seen once. The chain employs TRBV6-5 and TRBJ2-2, with D unresolved. V dropped 0 bases and J dropped 5 bases, with 10 bases sitting between them. Germline CDR1 MNHEY, CDR2 SVGAGI. CDR3 length: 15 residues. The DNA for the CDR3 is TGTGCCAGCAGTTACTCGTATTACATTACCGGGGAGCTGTTTTTT. As protein: CASSYSYYITGELFF.

The chain links TRBV28 to TRBJ1-2, with no clear D. The V gene's germline CDR1 is MDHEN and CDR2 SYDVKM. The V end lost 2 bases, the J end lost 2 bases, and 3 bases lay between the germline ends. The CDR3 runs 12 residues. The CDR3 sequence is CASSLANYGYTF. CDR3 bases: TGTGCCAGCAGTTTAGCGAACTATGGCTACACCTTC.

The chain combines TRBV28 with TRBJ1-1; D gene unclear. Germline V gene data show CDR1 as MDHEN and CDR2 as SYDVKM. The CDR3 runs 12 residues. V lost 2 bases and J lost 4, with 5 bases in between. CDR3 DNA sequence: TGTGCCAGCAGTTTAATCTCCACTGAAGCTTTCTTT. This codes for CASSLISTEAFF. Drawing the rest from reference TRBV28 and TRBJ1-1, the complete variable domain is DVKVTQSSRYLVKRTGEKVFLECVQDMDHENMFWYRQDPGLGLRLIYFSYDVKMKEKGDIPEGYSVSREKKERFSLILESASTNQTSMYLCASSLISTEAFFGQGTRLTVV.

J is TRBJ2-1 and V is TRBV18, with D perhaps being TRBD1 or TRBD2 (5 bases each). V was clipped by 5 bases and J by 2 bases, with 10 bases between them. CDR1 and CDR2 from the germline V gene are KGHSH and LQKENI. This CDR3 contains 14 residues. The CDR3 DNA reads as TGTGCCAGCTCAAGGGACCGAGCCTACAATGAGCAGTTCTTC. The encoded protein is CASSRDRAYNEQFF.

J is TRBJ2-2 and V is TRBV25-1; TRBD1 matches at 9 bases. Germline CDR1 reads MGHDK; CDR2 reads SYGVNS. This CDR3 is built from 14 residues. The V and J ends lost 9 bases and 6 bases, in that order; junction bases with no gene match: 8. The CDR3 loop reads CASQGTGTSGELFF. For the CDR3, the DNA is TGTGCCAGTCAAGGGACAGGGACCTCCGGGGAGCTGTTTTTT.

The chain joins TRBV5-4 to TRBJ2-7; D not certain. The length of the CDR3 is 14 residues. Between the trimmed V and J ends, which lost 4 bases and 1 base, there was a span of 12 bases. The V gene's germline CDR1 is SGHNT and CDR2 YYREEE (reference sequence). DNA for the CDR3: TGTGCCAGCAGCCCAGAACACGGGTCCTACGAGCAGTACTTC. This translates into CASSPEHGSYEQYF. Full variable domain (missing parts from reference TRBV5-4 and TRBJ2-7): ETGVTQSPTHLIKTRGQQVTLRCSSQSGHNTVSWYQQALGQGPQFIFQYYREEENGRGNFPPRFSGLQFPNYSSELNVNALELDDSALYLCASSPEHGSYEQYFGPGTRLTVT.

This chain links TRBV7-9 with TRBJ1-6; weak D call: TRBD1 (6 bases). CDR3 length equals 13 residues. Trimming removed 5 bases from V and 7 bases from J, with 9 bases in between. Germline-derived CDR1 and CDR2 are SEHNR and FQNEAQ (reference sequence). CDR3 nucleotides: TGTGCCAGCAGCCGGCAGGGGAATTCACCCCTCCACTTT. Protein sequence: CASSRQGNSPLHF. The full variable domain, in which reference TRBV7-9 and TRBJ1-6 provide the parts outside the CDR3, is DTGVSQNPRHKITKRGQNVTFRCDPISEHNRLYWYRQTLGQGPEFLTYFQNEAQLEKSRLLSDRFSAERPKGSFSTLEIQRTEQGDSAMYLCASSRQGNSPLHFGNGTRLTVT.

This clone was detected once. This sample includes further DNA sequences coding for the same CDR3. This rearrangement joins TRBV7-2 to TRBJ2-3; D remains unclear. This CDR3 contains 12 residues. Trimming took off 4 bases at V and 3 bases at J, with 5 bases between the two ends. Germline CDR1 reads SGHTA; CDR2 reads FQGNSA. CDR3 sequence reads: CASSSYTDTQYF. CDR3 sequence (DNA): TGTGCCAGCAGCTCCTATACAGATACGCAGTATTTT.